The 18 T cell receptor beta chains listed next were all sequenced from one sample in a study of blood T cell repertoires in COVID-19. The data were produced by immunoSEQ multiplex PCR, yet TCRdb's version contains in-frame clones alone and is incomplete. Of 45,000 to 55,000 clones listed, 70% to 90% are singletons. Material for sequencing was peripheral blood. The receptors stem from a man in his 70s with active COVID-19.

This chain connects TRBV6-1 to TRBJ1-5; unclear D gene. The ends were cut back, 2 bases at V and 1 base at J, with 15 bases in the middle. The CDR3 is made up of 17 amino acids. Germline V gene sequence: CDR1 MNHNS, CDR2 SASEGT. The CDR3 sequence is CASSERAGWGSNQPQHF. CDR3 coding DNA: TGTGCCAGCAGTGAAAGGGCGGGTTGGGGAAGCAATCAGCCCCAGCATTTT.

The V call is TRBV7-3, the J call TRBJ2-1; 13 nucleotides match TRBD2. Trimming removed 4 bases from V and 9 bases from J; junction bases left unmatched: 6. CDR3 length equals 15 residues. Germline lookup yields CDR1 SGHTA and CDR2 FQGTGA. CDR3 DNA: TGTGCCAGCAGCTCCGGACTAGCGGGGGTGGGTGAGCAGTTCTTC. Its translation is CASSSGLAGVGEQFF.

This clone showed up just a few times. This chain connects TRBV6-6 to TRBJ1-6, with D perhaps matching TRBD1 (5 bases). The CDR3 extends over 17 amino acids. Germline V gene sequence: CDR1 MNHNY, CDR2 SVGAGI (reference sequence). Deletions cut 5 bases from V and 5 bases from J, with 19 bases between. As DNA, the CDR3 is TGTGCCAGCAGTCCAGAGTATGAGCTAGGGGATAATTCACCCCTCCACTTT. Its translation: CASSPEYELGDNSPLHF.

The chain has TRBV30 and TRBJ1-4; 8 bases agree with TRBD1. V was pared by 3 bases and J by 10 bases, with 13 bases of the junction left unmatched. This CDR3 is 15 amino acids long. CDR1 is GTSNPN, CDR2 SVGIG, per germline (reference sequence). CDR3 sequence (DNA): TGTGCCTGGAGGGTCGCCGGGACAGGTTCCGCAAAACTGTTTTTT. It codes for CAWRVAGTGSAKLFF.

As concerns this clone: It is unclear where the CDR3 begins or ends on the DNA, so no DNA is shown, and the CDR3 is as TCRdb lists it. The chain uses TRBV24-1 and TRBJ2-1; whether TRBD2, the table's D call, matches the DNA was not checked. Germline loops: CDR1 KGHDR, CDR2 SFDVKD. The CDR3 comprises 18 residues, both ends counted. The CDR3 region is CATSDMTSAADRYNEQFF.

This chain joins TRBV9 and TRBJ1-2; D unresolved. Trimming took 6 bases from V and 0 from J, leaving 15 bases between them. Germline CDR1 and CDR2: SGDLS and YYNGEE. CDR3 length: 15 residues. CDR3 nucleotides: TGTGCCAGCACCCGCTTCGGCAGGCCTAACTATGGCTACACCTTC. As protein: CASTRFGRPNYGYTF.

The rearrangement uses TRBV2 and TRBJ2-1; 7 positions agree with TRBD1. V shed 7 bases and J 3 bases; nucleotides not matched to a gene: 3. Germline V CDR1 and CDR2: SNHLY, FYNNEI. This CDR3 spans 13 amino acids. The CDR3, as DNA: TGTGCCAGCAATCGGGACAGCTACAATGAGCAGTTCTTC. As protein: CASNRDSYNEQFF.

The rearrangement joins TRBV15 to TRBJ2-5, with a possible D match to TRBD1 (6 bases). The germline gives CDR1 LNHNV, CDR2 YYDKDF (reference sequence). CDR3 length: 15 residues. V was cut by 3 bases and J by 2 bases, with 13 bases left in between. The CDR3 region is CATSRARGGQETQYF. As DNA, the CDR3 is TGTGCCACCAGCAGGGCCAGGGGCGGACAAGAGACCCAGTACTTC.

The V and J genes are TRBV2 and TRBJ2-3; 10 bases map to TRBD2. This CDR3 is built from 15 residues. J lost 4 bases, V lost 5 bases, and 6 bases had no gene match. Germline V gene lookup returns CDR1 SNHLY and CDR2 FYNNEI. CDR3 in DNA: TGTGCCAGCAGTTATAGCGGGGGGAAGGCAGATACGCAGTATTTT. It translates to CASSYSGGKADTQYF.

The chain has TRBV7-9 and TRBJ2-1, with 8 positions matching TRBD1. The CDR3 covers 15 residues. The V and J ends lost 5 bases and 4 bases, in that order; junction bases with no gene match: 7. Germline CDR1 SEHNR, CDR2 FQNEAQ (reference sequence). The CDR3 DNA follows: TGTGCCAGCAGCCCAACTGGACAGGGTTACAATGAGCAGTTCTTC. Protein sequence: CASSPTGQGYNEQFF.

In this sample, this clone turned up a few times. CDR3 residues: CASSYSATVNQPQHF. DNA of the CDR3: TGTGCCAGCAGTTACTCGGCGACAGTCAATCAGCCCCAGCATTTT. V is TRBV6-5 and J is TRBJ1-5, with D perhaps matching TRBD1 (5 bases). This CDR3 spans 15 amino acids. Germline lookup yields CDR1 MNHEY and CDR2 SVGAGI. The V end was cut by 0 bases, the J end by 3 bases, with 9 bases between.

The chain carries TRBV18 and TRBJ1-1; 7 nucleotides match TRBD1. V lost 4 bases, J lost 5 bases, and 4 bases stayed unmatched. This CDR3 contains 13 residues. Germline lookup yields CDR1 KGHSH and CDR2 LQKENI. CDR3: CASSQGAKTEAFF. In DNA, the CDR3 is TGTGCCAGCTCACAGGGGGCGAAGACTGAAGCTTTCTTT.

This clone is a singleton in its sample. This chain connects TRBV19 to TRBJ1-1, with a weak D call TRBD1 (6 bases). The CDR3 extends over 13 amino acids. The germline V and J ends were trimmed by 6 bases and 4 bases, with 12 bases remaining between them. From germline, CDR1 is LNHDA and CDR2 SQIVND (reference sequence). CDR3 sequence: CASRGRGGTEAFF. CDR3 DNA sequence: TGTGCCAGTAGAGGGAGAGGGGGCACTGAAGCTTTCTTT. Together with reference TRBV19 and TRBJ1-1, the CDR3 gives the full variable domain: DGGITQSPKYLFRKEGQNVTLSCEQNLNHDAMYWYRQDPGQGLRLIYYSQIVNDFQKGDIAEGYSVSREKKESFPLTVTSAQKNPTAFYLCASRGRGGTEAFFGQGTRLTVV.

V gene TRBV29-1 combines with J gene TRBJ1-1, with D maybe TRBD1 (5 bases). The CDR3 runs to 14 residues. Trimming shortened V by 4 bases and J by 4 bases, and 16 bases separated the two germline ends. Per the germline V gene, CDR1 is SQVTM and CDR2 is ANQGSEA. CDR3 in amino acids: CSVGDGAPVTEAFF. The CDR3 nucleotides are TGCAGCGTTGGAGATGGGGCGCCGGTCACTGAAGCTTTCTTT.

The chain joins TRBV6-4 to TRBJ2-3; 8 bases are shared with TRBD2. V trimming: 2 bases; J trimming: 5 bases; junction bases outside the gene matches: 6. Germline V gene sequence: CDR1 MRHNA, CDR2 SNTAGT. There are 15 residues in the CDR3. This chain's CDR3 is CASSDPSGGEDTQYF. Here the CDR3 DNA reads TGTGCCAGCAGTGACCCTTCCGGGGGGGAAGATACGCAGTATTTT.

The rearrangement joins TRBV12-3 or TRBV12-4 to TRBJ2-7; D call uncertain. Trimming stripped 3 bases from V and 3 bases from J, with 9 bases between. The CDR3 runs to 13 residues. DNA for the CDR3: TGTGCCAGCAGTTTTGCAGCGAACTACGAGCAGTACTTC. This translates into CASSFAANYEQYF.

The chain joins TRBV5-8 to TRBJ1-4; 8 bases match TRBD1. The length of the CDR3 is 17 residues. V shed 2 bases, J shed 0 bases, and the junction held 6 bases outside the gene matches. The germline gives CDR1 SGHTS, CDR2 YDEGEE. The CDR3: CASSFRTGLTTNEKLFF. The CDR3 DNA reads TGTGCCAGCAGCTTCAGGACAGGGCTTACAACTAATGAAAAACTGTTTTTT. The entire variable domain, with the rest obtained from reference TRBV5-8 and TRBJ1-4, is as follows: EAGVTQSPTHLIKTRGQQATLRCSPISGHTSVYWYQQALGLGLQFLLWYDEGEERNRGNFPPRFSGRQFPNYSSELNVNALELEDSALYLCASSFRTGLTTNEKLFFGSGTQLSVL.

This chain joins TRBV19 and TRBJ1-3; a weak D match, TRBD1 (6 bases). The CDR3 consists of 14 residues. The ends were cut back, 4 bases at V and 4 bases at J, with 11 bases in the middle. From germline, CDR1 is LNHDA and CDR2 SQIVND (reference sequence). CDR3 nucleotide sequence: TGTGCCAGTAGTAGGGGGCCGAGCGGAAACACCATATATTTT. This encodes CASSRGPSGNTIYF.